This entry lists 5 T cell receptor beta chains sequenced from one sample in a study of a mutant IDH1 vaccine in newly diagnosed glioma (dated by TCRdb to the early 2020s). Libraries were built with the immunoSEQ multiplex PCR assay. TCRdb mirrors the immuneACCESS table, restricted to in-frame sequences. Some clones are absent from its copies; in checked studies, under half trace to an unresolved V gene, and the reason for the others is unknown. This sample comprises some 30,000 clones, around 82% of them detected only once. The ten largest make up 24% of the sample. Sample time point, as interpreted from the label and publication: week 11, during vaccination. Each vaccine dose, consisting of 300 ug of a 20-mer mutant IDH1 peptide in Montanide, was administered subcutaneously with topical imiquimod. No antigen has been identified for these receptors. The material was PBMCs, obtained from a glioma patient whose treatment included an IDH1 peptide vaccine. The receptor source for this set is a man aged 30 to 39 with glioma.

V is TRBV5-6 and J is TRBJ1-1; maybe TRBD1 (5 bases). With 4 bases removed from V and 0 bases from J, the gap between germline ends came to 13 bases. The germline V gene has CDR1 SGHDT and CDR2 YYEEEE. The CDR3 covers 15 residues. CDR3 DNA: TGTGCCAGCAGCCTGGGACCGGTTATGAACACTGAAGCTTTCTTT. Residues: CASSLGPVMNTEAFF.

This rearrangement joins TRBV6-5 to TRBJ1-4; the D is unclear. The CDR3 extends over 12 amino acids. The germline V gene encodes CDR1 MNHEY and CDR2 SVGAGI. As DNA, the CDR3 is TGTGCGACTGGGAGGCTTTCTGAAAAACTGTTTTTT. This translates into CATGRLSEKLFF.

This rearrangement joins TRBV6-1 to TRBJ2-2; D is perhaps TRBD1 (6 bases). CDR3 length: 14 residues. Germline CDR1 reads MNHNS; CDR2 reads SASEGT. V was shortened by 11 bases and J by 5 bases, with 18 bases between the two germline ends. The CDR3 sequence is CACRETGRTGELFF. The CDR3 DNA reads as TGTGCCTGCCGTGAGACAGGTCGGACCGGGGAGCTGTTTTTT.

CDR3 nucleotide sequence: TGCAGCGTGGGGGTCCTGGCGGGGAGGGGAGATACGCAGTATTTT. This translates into CSVGVLAGRGDTQYF. The chain couples TRBV29-1 to TRBJ2-3, with 7 bases matching TRBD2. Trimming took 6 bases from V and 5 from J; bases not matched to a gene: 14. The germline gives CDR1 SQVTM, CDR2 ANQGSEA. The CDR3 runs to 15 residues.

This rearrangement joins TRBV10-3 to TRBJ2-1, with 9 bases that match TRBD1. Germline CDR1 is ENHRY and CDR2 is SYGVKD. Trimming took 2 bases from V and 7 from J; bases not matched to a gene: 9. The CDR3 totals 16 residues. The CDR3 region is CAISEGGGQGGNEQFF. CDR3 nucleotides: TGTGCCATCAGTGAGGGTGGGGGACAGGGTGGGAATGAGCAGTTCTTC.